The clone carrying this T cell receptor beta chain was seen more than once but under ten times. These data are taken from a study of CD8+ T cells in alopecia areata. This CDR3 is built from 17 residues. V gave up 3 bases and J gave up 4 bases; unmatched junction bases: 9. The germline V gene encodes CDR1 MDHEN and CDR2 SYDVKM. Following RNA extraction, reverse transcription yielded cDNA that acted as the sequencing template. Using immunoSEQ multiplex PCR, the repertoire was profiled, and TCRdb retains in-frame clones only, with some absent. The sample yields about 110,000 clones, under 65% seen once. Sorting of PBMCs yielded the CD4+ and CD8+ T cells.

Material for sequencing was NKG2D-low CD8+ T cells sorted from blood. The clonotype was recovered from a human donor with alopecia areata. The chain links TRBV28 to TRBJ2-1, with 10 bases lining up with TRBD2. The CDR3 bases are TGTGCCAGCAGTTTGGGTAGCGGGAGGTCCAGATACAATGAGCAGTTCTTC. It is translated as CASSLGSGRSRYNEQFF.